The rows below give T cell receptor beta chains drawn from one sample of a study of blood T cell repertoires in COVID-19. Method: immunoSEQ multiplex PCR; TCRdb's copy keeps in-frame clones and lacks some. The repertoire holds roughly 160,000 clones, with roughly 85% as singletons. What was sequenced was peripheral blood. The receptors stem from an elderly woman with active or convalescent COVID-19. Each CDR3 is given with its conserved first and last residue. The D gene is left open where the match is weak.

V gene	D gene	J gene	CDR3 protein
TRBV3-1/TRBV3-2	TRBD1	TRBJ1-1	CASSQAGTVNTEAFF
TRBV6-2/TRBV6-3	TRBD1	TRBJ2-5	CASSPPGQGLRETQYF
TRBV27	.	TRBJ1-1	CASSLSSENTEAFF
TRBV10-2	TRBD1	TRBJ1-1	CASKMTGANTEAFF
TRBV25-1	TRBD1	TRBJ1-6	CASSEPRQGGNSPLHF
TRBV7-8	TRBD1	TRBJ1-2	CASSTDRGGGYTF
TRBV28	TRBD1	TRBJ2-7	CASSPSGTGFVYEQYF
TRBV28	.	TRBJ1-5	CARTLSLPQHF
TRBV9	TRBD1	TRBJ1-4	CASSPRDRANEKLFF
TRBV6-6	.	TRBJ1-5	CASSPPGQPQHF
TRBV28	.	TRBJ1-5	CASSSPRGKPSNQPQHF
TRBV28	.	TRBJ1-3	CASSSFTGAGNTIYF
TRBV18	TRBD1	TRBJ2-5	CASSWGTGAFQETQYF
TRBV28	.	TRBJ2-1	CASRGQLYNEQFF
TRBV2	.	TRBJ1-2	CASSEVRAGGYTF